This T cell receptor (beta chain) was captured by sequencing in a study of cytomegalovirus exposure and HLA in healthy donors. Regarding the study as a whole: The investigators catalogued 164 TCR beta chains as cytomegalovirus-associated. The CMV antigen specificity of three CMV-associated chains was confirmed through in vitro analysis. The tendency of first-cohort TCR clusters to co-occur in the 90 to 150 validation repertoires was the finding of a later analysis.

The V end was cut by 2 bases, the J end by 2 bases, with 16 bases between. The germline V gene has CDR1 LGHNA and CDR2 YSLEER. CDR3 length equals 16 residues. The table came from immunoSEQ multiplex PCR; TCRdb's copy has only in-frame clones and leaves some out. This table has under 400,000 clones, roughly 88% appearing once. From the roughly 120-subject validation cohort, which was separate from the roughly 700-subject first cohort, the donors were drawn. A remark on this clone: What it binds is not known.

The receptor was derived from a man younger than 45 in good health and CMV-seronegative. Sequencing was carried out using PBMCs. The chain has TRBV4-3 and TRBJ2-7, with D possibly being TRBD2 (7 bases). The CDR3 DNA reads TGCGCCAGCAGCCAATGGGTCGAGGGGGGGACCTACGAGCAGTACTTC. This sequence encodes CASSQWVEGGTYEQYF.